These 20 T cell receptor beta chains originate from one sample sequenced in a study of OX40 agonist ivuxolimab in advanced cancers. Library creation used the immunoSEQ multiplex PCR assay. This is the immuneACCESS table as TCRdb keeps it, with only in-frame sequences that have V and J called. A part of the clones is gone; compared with another copy, unresolved V genes explain less than half, and the rest is unexplained. In this sample the table shows more than 60,000 clones, about 88% of which occur a single time. The top ten constitute over 0.9% of the sample. The sample consisted of CD4+ or CD8+ T cells sorted from blood, taken in a trial of the OX40 agonist ivuxolimab. The origin of the receptors is an adult with an advanced solid tumor such as melanoma, head and neck, liver or kidney cancer.

The chain combines TRBV7-2 with TRBJ2-7; possibly TRBD1 for D (6 bases). V lost 6 bases to trimming and J lost 0 bases, with 21 bases between them. There are 17 residues in the CDR3. Germline V gives CDR1 SGHTA, CDR2 FQGNSA. CDR3 sequence (DNA): TGTGCCAGCAGTTCGAGAGGGGGACCCAACCTCTCCTACGAGCAGTACTTC. Its translation: CASSSRGGPNLSYEQYF.

The CDR3 is CASSLGQGNYGYTF. Here the CDR3 DNA reads TGTGCCAGCAGCCTTGGACAGGGGAACTATGGCTACACCTTC. The chain combines TRBV7-9 with TRBJ1-2, with 9 bases that match TRBD1. Germline V gene sequence: CDR1 SEHNR, CDR2 FQNEAQ (reference sequence). Trimming at V came to 5 bases and at J to 2 bases, leaving 3 bases not matched to a gene. The CDR3 totals 14 residues.

The rearrangement uses TRBV7-2 and TRBJ2-1, with 7 bases fitting TRBD1. Per the germline V gene, CDR1 is SGHTA and CDR2 is FQGNSA. This CDR3 region has 14 residues. The V and J ends lost 5 bases and 5 bases, in that order; junction bases with no gene match: 6. Here the CDR3 reads CASSKGTDHNEQFF. The CDR3 coding sequence is TGTGCCAGCAGCAAGGGGACAGACCACAATGAGCAGTTCTTC.

The genes are TRBV7-3 and TRBJ2-1; 12 nucleotides line up with TRBD2. The germline V gene has CDR1 SGHTA and CDR2 FQGTGA. This CDR3 is 13 amino acids long. V dropped 5 bases and J dropped 16; count of bases not matched to a gene: 9. The CDR3 here is CASSPGGTSGLFF. In nucleotides, the CDR3 is TGTGCCAGCAGCCCCGGGGGGACTAGCGGGTTATTCTTC.

On this clone itself: The conserved phenylalanine or tryptophan normally closing the CDR3 is absent here, so this likely arose from a read error. The chain has TRBV13 and TRBJ2-7; a possible D gene is TRBD1 (8 bases). The CDR3 has 15 amino acids. V shed 0 bases and J shed 6 bases, with 15 bases lying between them. The germline V gene encodes CDR1 PRHDT and CDR2 FYEKMQ (reference sequence). The chain's CDR3 is CASSLGRTGGVEQYL. CDR3 in DNA: TGTGCCAGCAGCTTAGGCCGTACAGGGGGGGTCGAGCAGTACCTC.

This chain uses TRBV19 with TRBJ2-3; tentative D call: TRBD2 (6 bases). This CDR3 spans 15 amino acids. Germline CDR1 and CDR2: LNHDA and SQIVND (reference sequence). With 6 bases removed from V and 3 bases from J, the gap between germline ends came to 16 bases. The CDR3 loop reads CASRSTGARTDTQYF. CDR3 DNA: TGTGCCAGTAGGAGTACGGGAGCAAGGACAGATACGCAGTATTTT. The full variable domain, with the rest looked up from reference TRBV19 and TRBJ2-3, is DGGITQSPKYLFRKEGQNVTLSCEQNLNHDAMYWYRQDPGQGLRLIYYSQIVNDFQKGDIAEGYSVSREKKESFPLTVTSAQKNPTAFYLCASRSTGARTDTQYFGPGTRLTVL.

V is TRBV7-2 and J is TRBJ2-7, with 10 bases fitting TRBD2. Germline CDR1 SGHTA, CDR2 FQGNSA. CDR3 length: 16 amino acids. J lost 4 bases, V lost 3 bases, and 9 bases had no gene match. The CDR3 DNA is TGTGCCAGCAGCTTGGGTAGGCTAGCGGGAGAGTACGAGCAGTACTTC. Its protein is CASSLGRLAGEYEQYF.

The chain links TRBV4-1 to TRBJ2-3; 7 bases fit TRBD2. There are 16 residues in the CDR3. Germline V lookup: CDR1 MGHRA, CDR2 YSYEKL. J lost 0 bases, V lost 5 bases, and 8 bases had no gene match. CDR3 bases: TGCGCCAGCAGCTCCCCGACTAGCCTAAGCACAGATACGCAGTATTTT. Its protein is CASSSPTSLSTDTQYF.

With regard to this clone: Different DNA sequences within this sample yield the same CDR3. The chain links TRBV19 to TRBJ2-3; D remains unclear. From germline, CDR1 is LNHDA and CDR2 SQIVND (reference sequence). V was trimmed by 4 bases and J by 3 bases, leaving 8 bases between them. CDR3 size: 13 residues. The CDR3, as DNA: TGTGCCAGTAGTAGACCCGGGACAGATACGCAGTATTTT. It encodes CASSRPGTDTQYF.

CDR3 residues: CASSFRWGNEQFF. For the CDR3, the DNA is TGTGCCAGCAGCTTTCGCTGGGGCAATGAGCAGTTCTTC. The genes are TRBV7-9 and TRBJ2-1; D gene uncertain. The V gene lost 3 bases and the J gene lost 6 bases, with 9 bases spanning the gap. The length of the CDR3 is 13 residues. Looked up from germline, CDR1 is SEHNR and CDR2 is FQNEAQ (reference sequence).

The chain carries TRBV7-8 and TRBJ1-2; D gene unclear. CDR3 length: 14 residues. The germline V gene encodes CDR1 SGHVS and CDR2 FQNEAQ. V dropped 1 base and J dropped 5 bases, with 11 bases sitting between them. Written as DNA, the CDR3 is TGTGCCAGCAGCTTAGGGTGGGCAGAGTATGGCTACACCTTC. It codes for CASSLGWAEYGYTF.

This clone appeared a few times. The chain employs TRBV2 and TRBJ1-2, with a tentative D call TRBD1 (5 bases). CDR3 length equals 13 residues. CDR1 and CDR2 from the germline V gene are SNHLY and FYNNEI. Trimming shortened V by 5 bases and J by 8 bases, and 15 bases separated the two germline ends. DNA for the CDR3: TGTGCCAGCAGTCCGACAGCTCAGATGGGCTACACCTTC. Protein product: CASSPTAQMGYTF.

This chain links TRBV30 with TRBJ2-2; TRBD1 aligns across 8 bases. The CDR3 runs to 14 residues. Looked up from germline, CDR1 is GTSNPN and CDR2 is SVGIG (reference sequence). V shed 2 bases and J 5 bases; nucleotides not matched to a gene: 4. CDR3 region: CAWSFTGGTGELFF. The CDR3 bases are TGTGCCTGGAGTTTTACAGGGGGAACCGGGGAGCTGTTTTTT.

A remark on this clone: This CDR3 is missing its conserved last phenylalanine or tryptophan, likely due to a read error. The limits of the CDR3 on the DNA are not certain, so only TCRdb's listed CDR3 is given. The chain links TRBV6-5 to TRBJ1-6. CDR1 is MNHEY and CDR2 is SVGAGI in the germline V gene. The CDR3 spans 13 residues, counting both ends. The CDR3 sequence is CASSTGGDGPPVV.

The J gene is TRBJ1-6, the V gene TRBV21-1; TRBD1 is taken as the D call from the table, unchecked against the DNA. TRBV21-1 is a pseudogene. CDR3 length equals 16 residues. In DNA, the CDR3 is TGTGCCAGCAGCCAAAGGGGCCTGGCCCCCTATTCACCCCTCCACTTT. Translation: CASSQRGLAPYSPLHF.

The CDR3 DNA is TGTGCCAGCAGCCCCGTCAGCGGGAGGGGTGAGCAGTTCTTC. This translates into CASSPVSGRGEQFF. The rearrangement uses TRBV11-2 and TRBJ2-1, with 10 positions matching TRBD2. J lost 9 bases, V lost 5 bases, and 7 bases had no gene match. The CDR3 spans 14 residues. The germline CDR1 and CDR2 sequences are SGHAT and FQNNGV.

The J gene is TRBJ2-3, the V gene TRBV7-6; 11 nucleotides line up with TRBD2. The CDR3 extends over 15 amino acids. Germline loops: CDR1 SGHVS, CDR2 FNYEAQ. J lost 8 bases, V lost 0 bases, and 4 bases had no gene match. The CDR3 loop reads CASSLAFSGRATQYF. Written as DNA, the CDR3 is TGTGCCAGCAGCTTAGCATTTAGCGGGAGGGCTACGCAGTATTTT.

CDR3 protein: CASRDRMKGLAGIQETQYF. The CDR3 nucleotides read TGTGCCAGCAGGGACCGTATGAAGGGACTAGCGGGGATTCAAGAGACCCAGTACTTC. The V gene is TRBV5-6, the J gene TRBJ2-5; the match to TRBD2 covers 13 bases. This CDR3 has 19 residues. Per germline, CDR1 SGHDT and CDR2 YYEEEE. V lost 5 bases and J lost 2; bases outside the gene matches: 15.

The chain carries TRBV2 and TRBJ2-7, with D perhaps TRBD1 (5 bases). Per germline, CDR1 SNHLY and CDR2 FYNNEI. This CDR3 spans 13 amino acids. Trimming removed 5 bases at V and 0 bases at J, with 8 bases between. The CDR3 bases are TGTGCCAGCAGTTCGACAGTCTCCTACGAGCAGTACTTC. Its protein is CASSSTVSYEQYF.

This chain uses TRBV6-5 with TRBJ2-7; D ambiguous. Germline CDR1 reads MNHEY; CDR2 reads SVGAGI. Trimming removed 10 bases from V and 2 bases from J, with 15 bases in between. CDR3 length: 13 amino acids. The CDR3 nucleotides are TGTGCCACCTCGAAGACGGGCACCTACGAGCAGTACTTC. This encodes CATSKTGTYEQYF.